The present TCR beta chain was sequenced within a study of blood T cell repertoires in COVID-19. Per germline, CDR1 SGHRS and CDR2 YFSETQ. The CDR3 spans 16 residues. Trimming pared 1 base from V and 5 bases from J, leaving 13 bases between. The method was immunoSEQ multiplex PCR; TCRdb's version includes in-frame clones alone and lacks a portion of them. The sample contains under 300,000 clones, less than 90% of which appear only once. This receptor was identified in a woman in her forties or fifties who had recovered from COVID-19. Sequenced material: PBMCs or T cells enriched from blood (not recorded which). J is TRBJ1-6 and V is TRBV5-1; D may be TRBD1 (6 bases). The CDR3 DNA is TGCGCCAGCAGCTTGAGGGGGGGTAGCGATAATTCACCCCTCCACTTT. This sequence encodes CASSLRGGSDNSPLHF.